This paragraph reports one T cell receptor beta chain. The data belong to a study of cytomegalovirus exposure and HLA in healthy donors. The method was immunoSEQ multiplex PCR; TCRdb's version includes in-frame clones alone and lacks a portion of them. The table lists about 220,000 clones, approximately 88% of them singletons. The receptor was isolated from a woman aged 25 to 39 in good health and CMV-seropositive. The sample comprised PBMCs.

CDR3: CSGGVGETQYF. Written as DNA, the CDR3 is TGCAGCGGAGGGGTAGGAGAGACCCAGTACTTC. The V call is TRBV29-1, the J call TRBJ2-5; D tentatively fits TRBD1 or TRBD2 (5 bases each). Germline values: CDR1 SQVTM, CDR2 ANQGSEA. V was pared by 7 bases and J by 4 bases, with 10 bases between. The CDR3 spans 11 residues.